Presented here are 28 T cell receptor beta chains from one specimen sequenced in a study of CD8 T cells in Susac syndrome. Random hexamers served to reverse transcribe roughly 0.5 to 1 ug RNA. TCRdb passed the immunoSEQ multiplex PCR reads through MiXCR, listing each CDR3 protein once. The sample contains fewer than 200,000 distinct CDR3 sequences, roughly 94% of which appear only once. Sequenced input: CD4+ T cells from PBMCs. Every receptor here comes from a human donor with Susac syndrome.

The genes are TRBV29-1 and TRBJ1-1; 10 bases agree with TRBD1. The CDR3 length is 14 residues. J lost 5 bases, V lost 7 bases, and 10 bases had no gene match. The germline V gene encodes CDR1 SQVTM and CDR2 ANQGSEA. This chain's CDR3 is CSAERGQGRTEAFF. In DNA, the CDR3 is TGCAGCGCTGAGAGGGGACAGGGGCGGACTGAAGCTTTCTTT.

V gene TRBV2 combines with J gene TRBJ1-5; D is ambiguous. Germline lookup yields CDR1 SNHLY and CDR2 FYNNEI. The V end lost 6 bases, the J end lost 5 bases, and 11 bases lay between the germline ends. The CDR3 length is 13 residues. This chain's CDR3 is CASSPDLDQPQHF. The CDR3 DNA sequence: TGTGCCAGCAGCCCGGACCTGGATCAGCCCCAGCATTTT.

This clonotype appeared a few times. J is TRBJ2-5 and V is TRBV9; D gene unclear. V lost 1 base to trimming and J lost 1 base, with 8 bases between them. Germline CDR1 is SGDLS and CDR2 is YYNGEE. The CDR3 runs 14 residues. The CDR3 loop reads CASSVNPSQETQYF. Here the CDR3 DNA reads TGTGCCAGCAGCGTAAACCCTAGCCAAGAGACCCAGTACTTC.

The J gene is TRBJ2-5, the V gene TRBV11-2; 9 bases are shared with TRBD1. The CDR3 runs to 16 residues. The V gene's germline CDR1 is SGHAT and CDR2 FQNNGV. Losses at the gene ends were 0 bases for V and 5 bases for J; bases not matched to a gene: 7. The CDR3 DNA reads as TGTGCCAGCAGCTTAGAGGGGACAGGGTTCGGGGAGACCCAGTACTTC. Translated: CASSLEGTGFGETQYF.

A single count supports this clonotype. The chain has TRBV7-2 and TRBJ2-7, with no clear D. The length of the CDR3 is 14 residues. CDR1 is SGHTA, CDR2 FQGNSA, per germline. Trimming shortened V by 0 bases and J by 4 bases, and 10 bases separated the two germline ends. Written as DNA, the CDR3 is TGTGCCAGCAGCTTAGCCCCGACACCTTACGAGCAGTACTTC. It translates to CASSLAPTPYEQYF.

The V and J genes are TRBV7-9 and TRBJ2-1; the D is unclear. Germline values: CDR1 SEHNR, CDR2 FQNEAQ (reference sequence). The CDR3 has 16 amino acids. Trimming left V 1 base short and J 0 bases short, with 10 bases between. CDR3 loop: CASSLVGPISYNEQFF. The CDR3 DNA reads TGTGCCAGCAGCTTAGTCGGGCCGATCTCCTACAATGAGCAGTTCTTC.

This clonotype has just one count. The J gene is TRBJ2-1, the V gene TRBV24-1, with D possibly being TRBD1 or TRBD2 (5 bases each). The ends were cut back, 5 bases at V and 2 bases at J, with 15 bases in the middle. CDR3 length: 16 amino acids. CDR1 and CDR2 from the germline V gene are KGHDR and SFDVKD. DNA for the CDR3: TGTGCCACCAGTGCGTCAGCTCTGGGGGCCTACAATGAGCAGTTCTTC. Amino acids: CATSASALGAYNEQFF.

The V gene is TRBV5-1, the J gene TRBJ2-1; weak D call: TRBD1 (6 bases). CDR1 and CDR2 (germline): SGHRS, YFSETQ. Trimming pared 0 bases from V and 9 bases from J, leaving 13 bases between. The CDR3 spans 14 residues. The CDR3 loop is CASSLGAGVSEQFF. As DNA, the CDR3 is TGCGCCAGCAGCTTGGGGGCAGGGGTTAGTGAGCAGTTCTTC.

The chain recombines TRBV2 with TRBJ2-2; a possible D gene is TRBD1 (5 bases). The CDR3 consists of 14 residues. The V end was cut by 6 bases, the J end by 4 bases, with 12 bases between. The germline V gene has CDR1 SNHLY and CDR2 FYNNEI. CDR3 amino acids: CASRQGLGTGELFF. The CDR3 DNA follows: TGTGCCAGCAGGCAGGGATTGGGCACCGGGGAGCTGTTTTTT.

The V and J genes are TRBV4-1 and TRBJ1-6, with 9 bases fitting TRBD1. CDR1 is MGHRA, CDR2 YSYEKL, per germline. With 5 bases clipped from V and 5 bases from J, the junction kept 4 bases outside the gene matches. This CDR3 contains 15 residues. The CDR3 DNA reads TGCGCCAGCAGCTACCGGGACAGGGATAATTCACCCCTCCACTTT. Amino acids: CASSYRDRDNSPLHF.

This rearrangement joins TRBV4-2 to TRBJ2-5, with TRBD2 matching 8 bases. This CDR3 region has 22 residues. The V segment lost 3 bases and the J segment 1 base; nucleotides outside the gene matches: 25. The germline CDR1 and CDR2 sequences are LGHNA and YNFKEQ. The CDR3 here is CASSQSWSSGDLLVSAQETQYF. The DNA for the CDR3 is TGTGCCAGCAGCCAGTCGTGGAGTAGCGGGGATTTGTTGGTTTCGGCCCAAGAGACCCAGTACTTC.

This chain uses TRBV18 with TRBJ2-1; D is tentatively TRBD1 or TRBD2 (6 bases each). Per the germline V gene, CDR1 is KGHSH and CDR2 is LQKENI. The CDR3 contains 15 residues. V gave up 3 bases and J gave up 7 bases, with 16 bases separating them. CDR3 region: CASSPLGGPMNEQFF. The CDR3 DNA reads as TGTGCCAGCTCACCTCTCGGGGGCCCCATGAATGAGCAGTTCTTC.

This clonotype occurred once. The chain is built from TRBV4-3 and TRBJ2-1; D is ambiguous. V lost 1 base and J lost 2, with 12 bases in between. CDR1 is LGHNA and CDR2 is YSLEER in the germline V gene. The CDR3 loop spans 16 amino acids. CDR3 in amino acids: CASSQGIRSAYNEQFF. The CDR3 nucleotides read TGCGCCAGCAGCCAAGGAATTAGGTCGGCCTACAATGAGCAGTTCTTC.

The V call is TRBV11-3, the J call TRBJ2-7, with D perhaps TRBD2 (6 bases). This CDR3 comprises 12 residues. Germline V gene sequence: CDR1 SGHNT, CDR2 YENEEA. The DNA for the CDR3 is TGTGCGGTGGGGGGTCCTACCTACGAGCAGTACTTC. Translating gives CAVGGPTYEQYF.

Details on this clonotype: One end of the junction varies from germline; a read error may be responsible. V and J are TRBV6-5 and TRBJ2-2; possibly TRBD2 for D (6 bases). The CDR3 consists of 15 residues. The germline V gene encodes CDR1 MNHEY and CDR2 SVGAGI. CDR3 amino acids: CAISDRDFNTGELFF. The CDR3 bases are TGTGCCATCAGTGACCGGGACTTCAACACCGGGGAGCTGTTTTTT.

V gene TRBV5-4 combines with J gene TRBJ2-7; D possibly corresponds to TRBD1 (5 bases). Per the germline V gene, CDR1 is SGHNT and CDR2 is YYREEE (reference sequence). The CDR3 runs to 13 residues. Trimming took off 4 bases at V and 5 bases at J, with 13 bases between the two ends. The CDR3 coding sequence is TGTGCCAGCAGCCGGTCAGGGAACGACGAGCAGTACTTC. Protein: CASSRSGNDEQYF.

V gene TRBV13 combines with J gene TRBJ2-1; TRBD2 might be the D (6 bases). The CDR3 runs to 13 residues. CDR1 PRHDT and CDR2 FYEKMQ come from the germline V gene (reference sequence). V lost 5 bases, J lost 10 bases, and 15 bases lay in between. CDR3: CASSKGRRDEQFF. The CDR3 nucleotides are TGTGCCAGCAGCAAGGGTCGGCGGGACGAGCAGTTCTTC. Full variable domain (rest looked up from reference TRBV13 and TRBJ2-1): AAGVIQSPRHLIKEKRETATLKCYPIPRHDTVYWYQQGPGQDPQFLISFYEKMQSDKGSIPDRFSAQQFSDYHSELNMSSLELGDSALYFCASSKGRRDEQFFGPGTRLTVL.

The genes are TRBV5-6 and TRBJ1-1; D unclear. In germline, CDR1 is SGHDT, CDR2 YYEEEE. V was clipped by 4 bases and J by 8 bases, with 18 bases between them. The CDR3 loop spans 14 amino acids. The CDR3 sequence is CASSQGGKLAEAFF. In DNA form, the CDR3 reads TGTGCCAGCAGCCAAGGAGGGAAGCTGGCCGAAGCTTTCTTT.

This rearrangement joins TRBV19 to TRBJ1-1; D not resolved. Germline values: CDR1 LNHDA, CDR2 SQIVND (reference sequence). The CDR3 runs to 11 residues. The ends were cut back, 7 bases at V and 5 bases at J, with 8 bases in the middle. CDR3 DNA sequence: TGTGCCAGTATGCTTTGGACTGAAGCTTTCTTT. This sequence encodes CASMLWTEAFF.

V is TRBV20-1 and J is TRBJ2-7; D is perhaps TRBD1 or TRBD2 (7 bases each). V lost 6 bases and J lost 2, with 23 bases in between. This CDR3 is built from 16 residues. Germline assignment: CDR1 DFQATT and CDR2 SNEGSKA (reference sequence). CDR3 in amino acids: CSAPHTGEGNPYEQYF. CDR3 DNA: TGCAGTGCCCCACACACAGGGGAGGGTAACCCCTACGAGCAGTACTTC.

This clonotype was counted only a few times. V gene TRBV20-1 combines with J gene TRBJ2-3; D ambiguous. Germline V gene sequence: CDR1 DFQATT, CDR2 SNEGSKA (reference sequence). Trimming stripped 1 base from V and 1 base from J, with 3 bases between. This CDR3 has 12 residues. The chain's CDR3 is CSARGGTDTQYF. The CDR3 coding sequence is TGCAGTGCTAGAGGGGGCACAGATACGCAGTATTTT.

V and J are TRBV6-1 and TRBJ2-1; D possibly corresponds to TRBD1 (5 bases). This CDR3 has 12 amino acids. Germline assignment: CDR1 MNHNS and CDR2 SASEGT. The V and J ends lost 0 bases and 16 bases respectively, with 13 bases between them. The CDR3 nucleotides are TGTGCCAGCAGTGAAGCCTCGTCAGGGTCTTTCTTC. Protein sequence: CASSEASSGSFF.

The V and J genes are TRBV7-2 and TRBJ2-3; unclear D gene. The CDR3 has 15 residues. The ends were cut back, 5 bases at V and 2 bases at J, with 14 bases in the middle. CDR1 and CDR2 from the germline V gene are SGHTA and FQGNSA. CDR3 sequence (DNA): TGTGCCAGCAGCAATGGACCAGGTCTCACAGATACGCAGTATTTT. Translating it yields CASSNGPGLTDTQYF.

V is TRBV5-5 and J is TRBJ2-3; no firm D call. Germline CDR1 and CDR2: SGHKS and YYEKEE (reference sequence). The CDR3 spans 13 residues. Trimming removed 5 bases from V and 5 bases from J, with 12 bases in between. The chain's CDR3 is CASSPNPGDTQYF. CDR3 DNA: TGTGCCAGCAGTCCTAACCCGGGAGATACGCAGTATTTT.

This CDR3 reads CASSGQGRNQPQHF. The DNA of the CDR3 is TGTGCCAGCAGCGGACAGGGGCGAAATCAGCCCCAGCATTTT. The J gene is TRBJ1-5, the V gene TRBV6-5; 9 bases align to TRBD1. J lost 4 bases, V lost 6 bases, and 4 bases had no gene match. This CDR3 spans 14 amino acids. Looked up from germline, CDR1 is MNHEY and CDR2 is SVGAGI.

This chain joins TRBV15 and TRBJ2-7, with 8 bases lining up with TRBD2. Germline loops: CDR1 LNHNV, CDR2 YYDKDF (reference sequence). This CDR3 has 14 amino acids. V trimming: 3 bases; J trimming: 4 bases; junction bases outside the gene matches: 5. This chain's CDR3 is CATSRGLGQYEQYF. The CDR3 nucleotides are TGTGCCACCAGCAGGGGACTAGGACAATACGAGCAGTACTTC.

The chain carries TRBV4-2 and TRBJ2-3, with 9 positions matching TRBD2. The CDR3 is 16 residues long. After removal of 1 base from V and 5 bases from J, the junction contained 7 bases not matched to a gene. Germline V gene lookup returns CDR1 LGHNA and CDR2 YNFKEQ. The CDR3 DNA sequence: TGTGCCAGCAGCCAAGCCGGCGGGGGGGCCGGAGATACGCAGTATTTT. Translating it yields CASSQAGGGAGDTQYF.

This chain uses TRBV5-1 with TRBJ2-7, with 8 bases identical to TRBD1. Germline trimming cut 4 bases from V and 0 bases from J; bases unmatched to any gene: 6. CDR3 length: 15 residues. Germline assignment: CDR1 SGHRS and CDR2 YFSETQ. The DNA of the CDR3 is TGCGCCAGCAGCGACCGGGACAGGAGCTCCTACGAGCAGTACTTC. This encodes CASSDRDRSSYEQYF.